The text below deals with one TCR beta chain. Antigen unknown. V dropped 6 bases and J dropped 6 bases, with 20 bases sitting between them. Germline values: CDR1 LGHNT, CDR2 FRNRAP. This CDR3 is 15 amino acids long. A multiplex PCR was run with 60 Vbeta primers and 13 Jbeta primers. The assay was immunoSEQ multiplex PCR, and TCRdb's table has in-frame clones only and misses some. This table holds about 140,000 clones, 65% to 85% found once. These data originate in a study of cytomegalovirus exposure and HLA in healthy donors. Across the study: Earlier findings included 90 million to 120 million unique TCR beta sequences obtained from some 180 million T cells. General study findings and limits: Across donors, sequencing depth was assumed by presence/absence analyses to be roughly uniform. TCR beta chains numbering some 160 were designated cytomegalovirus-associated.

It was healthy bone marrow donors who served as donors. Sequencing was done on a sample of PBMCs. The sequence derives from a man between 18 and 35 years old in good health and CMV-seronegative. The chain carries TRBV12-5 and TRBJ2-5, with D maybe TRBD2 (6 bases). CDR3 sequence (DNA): TGTGCTAGTGGCCCCATCGACCTAGCGAAGAAGACCCAGTACTTC. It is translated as CASGPIDLAKKTQYF.